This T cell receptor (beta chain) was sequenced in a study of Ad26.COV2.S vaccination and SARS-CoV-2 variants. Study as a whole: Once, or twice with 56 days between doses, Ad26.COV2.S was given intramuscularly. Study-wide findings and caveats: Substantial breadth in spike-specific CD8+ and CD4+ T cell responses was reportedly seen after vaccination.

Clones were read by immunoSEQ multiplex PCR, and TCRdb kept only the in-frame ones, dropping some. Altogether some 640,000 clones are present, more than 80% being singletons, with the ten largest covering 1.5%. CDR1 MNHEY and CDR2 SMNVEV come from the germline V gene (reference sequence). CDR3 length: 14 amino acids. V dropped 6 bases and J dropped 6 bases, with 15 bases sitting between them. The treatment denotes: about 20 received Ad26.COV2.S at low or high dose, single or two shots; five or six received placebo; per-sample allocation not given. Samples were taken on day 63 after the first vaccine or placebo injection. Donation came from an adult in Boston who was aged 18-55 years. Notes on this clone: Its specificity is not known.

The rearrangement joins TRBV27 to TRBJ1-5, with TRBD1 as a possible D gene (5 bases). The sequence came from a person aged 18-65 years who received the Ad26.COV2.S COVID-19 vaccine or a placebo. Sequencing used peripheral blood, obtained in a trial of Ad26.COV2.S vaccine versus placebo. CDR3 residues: CASRFLGEAQPQHF. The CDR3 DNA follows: TGTGCCAGCAGATTCTTAGGGGAGGCTCAGCCCCAGCATTTT.